The subject of this entry is one T cell receptor beta chain. Antigen unknown. The data stem from a study of T cell responses to AZD1222 COVID-19 vaccine. Whole-study findings and limits: Unmutated regions of variants are reportedly targeted by nearly half of spike-specific TCRs. Samples come after the peak T cell response, not at day 14. Clonal diversity was possibly underestimated, and white British individuals and females predominated among donors.

Clones were sequenced by immunoSEQ multiplex PCR, and TCRdb holds only the in-frame ones, with some missing. The sample contains approximately 190,000 clones, approximately 87% of which appear only once. Germline CDR1 reads MGHRA; CDR2 reads YSYEKL. This CDR3 comprises 14 residues. Unmatched junction bases numbered 4, after V lost 2 bases and J lost 3 bases. The sequencing used peripheral blood, collected on day 0 of MenACWY control vaccination. The receptor was derived from an adult in good health. The chain joins TRBV4-1 to TRBJ2-7, with 7 positions matching TRBD1. CDR3 in amino acids: CASSQTGQSYEQYF. CDR3 nucleotide sequence: TGCGCCAGCAGCCAAACGGGACAGAGCTACGAGCAGTACTTC.